This TCR beta chain was captured by sequencing in a study of shared clonotypes between healthy human individuals. General study findings and limits: Non-shared clonotypes had lower generation probabilities than clonotypes shared by all four sorted-subset donors. Larger estimated richness was generally recorded for naive subsets relative to memory subsets.

On this clone: Antigen specificity is unknown.

On sorted subsets, replicate PCRs used 200 to 250 ng DNA, or tens of thousands of T cell genomes. Libraries were prepared by immunoSEQ multiplex PCR; TCRdb keeps only in-frame clonotypes and omits some of them. The data contain about 700,000 clones, 90% to 95% of them singletons. This CDR3 is built from 14 residues. V lost 3 bases and J lost 1, with 7 bases in between. Germline V lookup: CDR1 SGHNT, CDR2 YENEEA. The naive CD8 population came from CD45RO-negative cells selected for CCR7, without terminally differentiated effector memory CD45RA+ cells. Those who donated, Caucasian adults without exception, all lived in Nashville, Tennessee.

This receptor was taken from a man aged 30-40 years in good health. The V call is TRBV11-3, the J call TRBJ2-1; D is ambiguous. The sample taken for sequencing was naive CD8+ T cells sorted from blood. The DNA for the CDR3 is TGTGCCAGCAGCTTCGGCGGTTCCTACAATGAGCAGTTCTTC. This encodes CASSFGGSYNEQFF. The full variable domain, its missing parts supplied by reference TRBV11-3 and TRBJ2-1, is EAGVVQSPRYKIIEKKQPVAFWCNPISGHNTLYWYLQNLGQGPELLIRYENEEAVDDSQLPKDRFSAERLKGVDSTLKIQPAELGDSAVYLCASSFGGSYNEQFFGPGTRLTVL.